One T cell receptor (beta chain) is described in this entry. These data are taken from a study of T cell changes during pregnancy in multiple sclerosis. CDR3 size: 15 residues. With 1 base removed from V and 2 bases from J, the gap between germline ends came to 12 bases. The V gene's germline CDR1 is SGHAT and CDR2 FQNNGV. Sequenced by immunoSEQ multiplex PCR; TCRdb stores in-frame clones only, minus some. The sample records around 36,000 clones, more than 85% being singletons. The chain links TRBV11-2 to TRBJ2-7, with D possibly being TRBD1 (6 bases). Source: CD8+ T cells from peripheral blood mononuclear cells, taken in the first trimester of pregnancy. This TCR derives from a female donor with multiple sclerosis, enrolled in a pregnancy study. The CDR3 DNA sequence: TGTGCCAGCAGCTTAGGTCTCAACAGGGCCTACGAGCAGTACTTC. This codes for CASSLGLNRAYEQYF.